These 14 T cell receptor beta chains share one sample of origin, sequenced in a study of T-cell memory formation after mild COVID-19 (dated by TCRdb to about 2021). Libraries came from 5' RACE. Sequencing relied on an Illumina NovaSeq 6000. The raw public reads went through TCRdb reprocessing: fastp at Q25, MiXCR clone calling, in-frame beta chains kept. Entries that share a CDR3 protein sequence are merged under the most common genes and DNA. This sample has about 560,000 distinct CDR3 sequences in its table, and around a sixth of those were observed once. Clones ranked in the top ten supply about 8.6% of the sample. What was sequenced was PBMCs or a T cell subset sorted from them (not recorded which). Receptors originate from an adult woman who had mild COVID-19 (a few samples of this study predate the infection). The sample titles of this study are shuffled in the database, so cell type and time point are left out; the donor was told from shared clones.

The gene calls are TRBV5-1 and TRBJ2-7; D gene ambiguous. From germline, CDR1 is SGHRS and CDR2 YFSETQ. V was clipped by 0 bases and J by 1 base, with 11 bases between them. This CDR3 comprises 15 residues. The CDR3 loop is CASSLGDILSYEQYF. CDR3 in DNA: TGCGCCAGCAGCTTGGGAGACATACTATCCTACGAGCAGTACTTC.

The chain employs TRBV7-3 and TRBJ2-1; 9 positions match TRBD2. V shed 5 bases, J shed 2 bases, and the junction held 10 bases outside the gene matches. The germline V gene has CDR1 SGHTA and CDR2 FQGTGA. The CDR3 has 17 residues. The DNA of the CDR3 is TGTGCCAGCAGCCCGTCTCTTGGCGGGGGGGCCTACAATGAGCAGTTCTTC. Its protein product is CASSPSLGGGAYNEQFF.

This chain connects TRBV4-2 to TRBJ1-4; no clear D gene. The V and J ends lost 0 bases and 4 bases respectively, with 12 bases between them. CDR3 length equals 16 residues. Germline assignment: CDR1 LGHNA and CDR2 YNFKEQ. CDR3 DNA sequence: TGTGCCAGCAGCCAAGATCGGCAGCGTCTTAATGAAAAACTGTTTTTT. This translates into CASSQDRQRLNEKLFF.

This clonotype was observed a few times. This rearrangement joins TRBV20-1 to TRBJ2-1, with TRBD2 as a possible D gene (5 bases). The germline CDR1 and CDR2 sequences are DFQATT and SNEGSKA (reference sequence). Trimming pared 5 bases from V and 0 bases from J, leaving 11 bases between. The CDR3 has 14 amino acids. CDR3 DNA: TGCAGTGCTCCAAAACTAGGCTCCTACAATGAGCAGTTCTTC. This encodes CSAPKLGSYNEQFF.

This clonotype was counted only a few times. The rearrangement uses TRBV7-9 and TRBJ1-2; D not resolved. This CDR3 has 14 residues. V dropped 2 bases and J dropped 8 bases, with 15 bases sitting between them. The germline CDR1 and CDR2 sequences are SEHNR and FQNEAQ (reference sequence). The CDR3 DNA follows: TGTGCCAGCAGCTTAACTACAGTGGAGCCCGGCTACACCTTC. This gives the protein CASSLTTVEPGYTF.

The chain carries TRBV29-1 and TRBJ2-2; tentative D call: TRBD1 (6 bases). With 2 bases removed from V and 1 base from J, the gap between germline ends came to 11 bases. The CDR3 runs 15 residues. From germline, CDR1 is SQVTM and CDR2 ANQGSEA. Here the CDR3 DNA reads TGCAGCGTTGAACGACGACAGGTGAACACCGGGGAGCTGTTTTTT. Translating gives CSVERRQVNTGELFF.

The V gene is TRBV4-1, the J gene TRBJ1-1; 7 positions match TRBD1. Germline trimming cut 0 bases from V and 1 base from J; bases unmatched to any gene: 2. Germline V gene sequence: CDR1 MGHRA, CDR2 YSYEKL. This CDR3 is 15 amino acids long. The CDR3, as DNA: TGCGCCAGCAGCCAAGAAGGGACAGCGAACACTGAAGCTTTCTTT. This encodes CASSQEGTANTEAFF.

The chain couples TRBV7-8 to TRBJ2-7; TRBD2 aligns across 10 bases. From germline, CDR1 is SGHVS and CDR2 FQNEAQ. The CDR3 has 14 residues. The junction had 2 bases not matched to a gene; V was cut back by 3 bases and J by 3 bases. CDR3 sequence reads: CASSLSSGGYEQYF. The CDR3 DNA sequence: TGTGCCAGCAGCTTGTCTAGCGGGGGCTACGAGCAGTACTTC. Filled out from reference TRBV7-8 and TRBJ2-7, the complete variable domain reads GAGVSQSPRYKVAKRGQDVALRCDPISGHVSLFWYQQALGQGPEFLTYFQNEAQLDKSGLPSDRFFAERPEGSVSTLKIQRTQQEDSAVYLCASSLSSGGYEQYFGPGTRLTVT.

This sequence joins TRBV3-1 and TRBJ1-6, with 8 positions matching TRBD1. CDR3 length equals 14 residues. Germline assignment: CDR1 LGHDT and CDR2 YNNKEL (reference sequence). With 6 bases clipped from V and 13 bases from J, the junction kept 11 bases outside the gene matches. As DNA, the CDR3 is TGTGCCAGCAGACCGTACAGGGGGAGTCACCCCCTCCACTTT. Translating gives CASRPYRGSHPLHF.

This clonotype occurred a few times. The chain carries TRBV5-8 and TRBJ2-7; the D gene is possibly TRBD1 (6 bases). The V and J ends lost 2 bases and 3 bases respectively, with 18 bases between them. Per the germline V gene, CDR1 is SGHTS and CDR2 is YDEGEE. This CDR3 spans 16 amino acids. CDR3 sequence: CASSFLDLGGNYEQYF. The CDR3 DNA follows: TGTGCCAGCAGCTTTCTGGACCTTGGGGGCAACTACGAGCAGTACTTC. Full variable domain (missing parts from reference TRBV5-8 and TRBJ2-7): EAGVTQSPTHLIKTRGQQATLRCSPISGHTSVYWYQQALGLGLQFLLWYDEGEERNRGNFPPRFSGRQFPNYSSELNVNALELEDSALYLCASSFLDLGGNYEQYFGPGTRLTVT.

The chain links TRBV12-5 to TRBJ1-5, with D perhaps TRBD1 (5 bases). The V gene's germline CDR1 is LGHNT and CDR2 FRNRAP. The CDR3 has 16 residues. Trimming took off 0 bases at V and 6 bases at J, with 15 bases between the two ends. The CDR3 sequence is CASGLVLAGIRQPQHF. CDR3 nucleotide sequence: TGTGCTAGTGGTTTGGTACTTGCAGGGATTCGTCAGCCCCAGCATTTT.

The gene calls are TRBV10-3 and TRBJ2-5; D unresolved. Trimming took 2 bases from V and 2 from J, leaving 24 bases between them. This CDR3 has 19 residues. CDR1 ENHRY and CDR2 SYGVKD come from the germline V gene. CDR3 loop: CAISEEGRSGHFPQETQYF. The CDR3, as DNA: TGTGCCATCAGTGAGGAAGGGCGCTCAGGTCATTTCCCGCAAGAGACCCAGTACTTC.

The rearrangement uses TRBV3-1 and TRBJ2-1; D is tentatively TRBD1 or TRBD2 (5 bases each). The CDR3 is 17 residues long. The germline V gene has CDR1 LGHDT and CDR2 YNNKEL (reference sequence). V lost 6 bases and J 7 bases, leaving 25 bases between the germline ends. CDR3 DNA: TGTGCCAGCAGTCCGTGGGGGTTTCGGTACCGTCTTAATGAGCAGTTCTTC. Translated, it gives CASSPWGFRYRLNEQFF.

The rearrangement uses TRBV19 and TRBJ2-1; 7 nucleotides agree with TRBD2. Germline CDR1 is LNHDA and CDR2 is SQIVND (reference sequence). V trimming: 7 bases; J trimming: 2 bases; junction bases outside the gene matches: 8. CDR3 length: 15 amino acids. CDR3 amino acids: CASKPSSGPYNEQFF. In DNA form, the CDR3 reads TGTGCCAGTAAACCTTCTAGCGGCCCCTACAATGAGCAGTTCTTC.